One and the same sample provided the 14 T cell receptor beta chains below, sequenced in a study of blood T cell repertoires in COVID-19. Some clones are missing from TCRdb's copy, which holds only in-frame ones; the method was immunoSEQ multiplex PCR. The sample holds about 370,000 clones; about 90% are singletons and the top ten take 3%. The specimen sequenced was peripheral blood. The source of these receptors is a woman under 40 with COVID-19, enrolled during active disease.

V is TRBV7-2 and J is TRBJ2-1; D might be TRBD1 (6 bases). The CDR3 spans 14 residues. Trimming cost V 0 bases and J 10 bases, with 13 bases left between them. CDR1 SGHTA and CDR2 FQGNSA come from the germline V gene. The CDR3 DNA sequence: TGTGCCAGCAGCTTAGCAGGCCAGGGGCTAGAGCAGTTCTTC. This gives the protein CASSLAGQGLEQFF.

This clone is a singleton in its sample. The CDR3 region is CASSLEVGQLYEQYF. CDR3 coding DNA: TGTGCCAGCAGCTTGGAAGTCGGACAGCTCTACGAGCAGTACTTC. This chain uses TRBV5-4 with TRBJ2-7; D may be TRBD1 (6 bases). There are 15 residues in the CDR3. V was trimmed by 0 bases and J by 3 bases, leaving 13 bases between them. CDR1 SGHNT and CDR2 YYREEE come from the germline V gene (reference sequence).

This chain links TRBV2 with TRBJ2-1, with 9 bases lining up with TRBD2. The CDR3 covers 15 residues. The germline gives CDR1 SNHLY, CDR2 FYNNEI. Unmatched junction bases numbered 12, after V lost 7 bases and J lost 8 bases. CDR3 protein: CASNAPGLAIDEQFF. CDR3 DNA sequence: TGTGCCAGCAATGCTCCGGGACTAGCAATTGATGAGCAGTTCTTC.

The V and J genes are TRBV4-1 and TRBJ2-3; D perhaps matches TRBD2 (7 bases). Germline assignment: CDR1 MGHRA and CDR2 YSYEKL. V lost 7 bases to trimming and J lost 2 bases, with 19 bases between them. The CDR3 contains 16 residues. The CDR3 loop reads CASTPGRGGVTDTQYF. DNA for the CDR3: TGCGCCAGCACCCCAGGAAGGGGGGGAGTCACAGATACGCAGTATTTT.

The rearrangement uses TRBV6-6 and TRBJ1-2; D not certain. Germline V gene lookup returns CDR1 MNHNY and CDR2 SVGAGI (reference sequence). This CDR3 contains 13 residues. Trimming shortened V by 7 bases and J by 2 bases, and 11 bases separated the two germline ends. Here the CDR3 reads CASTIHSNYGYTF. The CDR3 coding sequence is TGTGCCAGCACAATACACAGCAACTATGGCTACACCTTC.

This sequence joins TRBV13 and TRBJ1-1, with TRBD1 identical over 11 bases. There are 14 residues in the CDR3. Germline loops: CDR1 PRHDT, CDR2 FYEKMQ (reference sequence). V lost 4 bases, J lost 5 bases, and 3 bases stayed unmatched. The CDR3 reads CASSWGQGETEAFF. CDR3 sequence (DNA): TGTGCCAGCAGCTGGGGACAGGGGGAGACTGAAGCTTTCTTT. The full variable domain, rest sourced from reference TRBV13 and TRBJ1-1, is AAGVIQSPRHLIKEKRETATLKCYPIPRHDTVYWYQQGPGQDPQFLISFYEKMQSDKGSIPDRFSAQQFSDYHSELNMSSLELGDSALYFCASSWGQGETEAFFGQGTRLTVV.

J is TRBJ2-5 and V is TRBV18, with TRBD1 matching 9 bases. V trimming: 3 bases; J trimming: 5 bases; junction bases outside the gene matches: 10. The CDR3 is made up of 16 amino acids. Per the germline V gene, CDR1 is KGHSH and CDR2 is LQKENI. CDR3 sequence (DNA): TGTGCCAGCTCACCCAAAGACAGGGGGAGGCAGGAGACCCAGTACTTC. As protein: CASSPKDRGRQETQYF.

This rearrangement joins TRBV24-1 to TRBJ2-7, with TRBD1 matching 9 bases. The CDR3 is 14 residues long. V lost 9 bases and J lost 3; bases outside the gene matches: 8. CDR1 and CDR2 from the germline V gene are KGHDR and SFDVKD. The CDR3 sequence is CATEHPGQGYEQYV. The CDR3 region has the DNA TGTGCCACCGAACACCCGGGACAGGGCTACGAGCAGTACGTC.

The table lists this clone with a count of one. This chain links TRBV28 with TRBJ1-1; no firm D call. CDR1 is MDHEN, CDR2 SYDVKM, per germline. Trimming removed 2 bases at V and 10 bases at J, with 11 bases between. CDR3 length: 12 amino acids. The CDR3: CASSLTARGAFF. CDR3 nucleotide sequence: TGTGCCAGCAGTTTAACGGCCCGAGGAGCTTTCTTT.

The chain has TRBV4-1 and TRBJ2-5; perhaps TRBD2 as D (5 bases). The CDR3 extends over 16 amino acids. CDR1 MGHRA and CDR2 YSYEKL come from the germline V gene. Between the trimmed V and J ends, which lost 0 bases and 5 bases, there was a span of 16 bases. CDR3 DNA sequence: TGCGCCAGCAGCCAAGATCGGGTTGGACTTGGGGAGACCCAGTACTTC. This encodes CASSQDRVGLGETQYF.

V is TRBV3-1 (or the pseudogene TRBV3-2) and J is TRBJ1-4; 7 nucleotides match TRBD1. CDR1 and CDR2 from the germline V gene are LGHDT and YNNKEL (reference sequence). J gave up 7 bases and V 4 bases, and 9 bases lay outside the gene matches. This CDR3 comprises 15 residues. The CDR3 DNA reads as TGTGCCAGCAGCCCAAGCGAGGGGGCCGGTGAAAAACTGTTTTTT. Its protein is CASSPSEGAGEKLFF.

A few counts support this clone. The J gene is TRBJ1-3, the V gene TRBV24-1; 10 nucleotides match TRBD1. The CDR3 is 16 amino acids. CDR1 and CDR2 from the germline V gene are KGHDR and SFDVKD. The V and J ends lost 3 bases and 2 bases, in that order; junction bases with no gene match: 3. The CDR3 coding sequence is TGTGCCACCAGTGATGCCGGGACAGGGGCTGGAAACACCATATATTTT. Its translation is CATSDAGTGAGNTIYF.

The J gene is TRBJ2-7, the V gene TRBV27, with TRBD2 matching over 8 bases. V lost 8 bases and J lost 9; bases outside the gene matches: 15. From germline, CDR1 is MNHEY and CDR2 SMNVEV (reference sequence). The CDR3 runs to 14 residues. This CDR3 reads CASGPTAGEGGQYF. The CDR3, as DNA: TGTGCCAGCGGTCCGACAGCGGGGGAGGGCGGGCAGTACTTC.

The sample holds one count of this clone. This chain connects TRBV3-1 (or the pseudogene TRBV3-2) to TRBJ1-1, with a tentative D call TRBD1 (5 bases). The CDR3 is 15 amino acids. Germline V gene sequence: CDR1 LGHDT, CDR2 YNNKEL (reference sequence). Trimming took off 3 bases at V and 4 bases at J, with 15 bases between the two ends. CDR3 nucleotides: TGTGCCAGCAGCCAGTGGGGGAGCGGGATCACTGAAGCTTTCTTT. It codes for CASSQWGSGITEAFF.